Listed here are 22 T cell receptor beta chains from one sample, sequenced in a study of T-cell memory formation after mild COVID-19. A single record per CDR3 protein comes from TCRdb applying MiXCR to the 5' RACE reads. This sample has more than 200,000 distinct CDR3 sequences, with less than 20% found just once. Sequences were obtained from PBMCs or a T cell subset sorted from them (not recorded which). The receptors were sampled from a man younger than 35 who had mild COVID-19 (a few samples of this study predate the infection). Cell type and time point are not known.

The chain couples TRBV7-9 to TRBJ2-7; no definite D call. V was clipped by 4 bases and J by 7 bases, with 14 bases between them. The CDR3 length is 13 residues. Germline CDR1 SEHNR, CDR2 FQNEAQ (reference sequence). The CDR3 DNA follows: TGTGCCAGCAGCTCCCCTTGGTCGGAAGAGCAGTACGTC. This encodes CASSSPWSEEQYV.

This clonotype came up a few times. This chain joins TRBV3-1 and TRBJ2-5, with D maybe TRBD2 (7 bases). Trimming shortened V by 1 base and J by 2 bases, and 14 bases separated the two germline ends. This CDR3 contains 16 residues. The V gene's germline CDR1 is LGHDT and CDR2 YNNKEL (reference sequence). CDR3 residues: CASSQGEGGVQETQYF. The CDR3 coding sequence is TGTGCCAGCAGCCAAGGAGAAGGGGGGGTACAAGAGACCCAGTACTTC.

This chain connects TRBV6-2 or TRBV6-3 to TRBJ2-1; no reliable D call. The germline V and J ends were trimmed by 5 bases and 7 bases, with 24 bases remaining between them. CDR1 and CDR2 (germline): MNHEY, SVGEGT. The length of the CDR3 is 17 residues. CDR3 coding DNA: TGTGCCAGCAGTACTATTCATGTAGGCAGCCGTTTGAATGAGCAGTTCTTC. Translated: CASSTIHVGSRLNEQFF.

The chain uses TRBV5-1 and TRBJ1-1, with 11 positions matching TRBD1. The germline gives CDR1 SGHRS, CDR2 YFSETQ. This CDR3 contains 15 residues. V shed 4 bases and J 6 bases; nucleotides not matched to a gene: 8. This chain's CDR3 is CASSTGDRGVAEAFF. In DNA, the CDR3 is TGCGCCAGCAGCACCGGGGACAGGGGGGTCGCTGAAGCTTTCTTT.

This sequence joins TRBV12-3 or TRBV12-4 and TRBJ1-5; D remains unclear. CDR3 length: 15 residues. V lost 6 bases to trimming and J lost 6 bases, with 18 bases between them. Here the CDR3 DNA reads TGTGCCAGCAGCATCGGGTCGGCCCGAGGTCAGCCCCAGCATTTT. It encodes CASSIGSARGQPQHF.

The chain is built from TRBV6-5 and TRBJ1-1; 7 positions agree with TRBD1. Trimming cost V 2 bases and J 10 bases; bases outside gene matches: 4. Germline V gene data show CDR1 as MNHEY and CDR2 as SVGAGI. The CDR3 length is 12 residues. The CDR3 bases are TGTGCCAGCAGTTACAAGGGGGCGCGAGCTTTCTTT. It translates to CASSYKGARAFF.

A few counts support this clonotype. CDR3 protein: CASSLDGGRAHEQYF. The DNA for the CDR3 is TGCGCCAGCAGCTTGGATGGGGGGCGAGCCCACGAGCAGTACTTC. The chain couples TRBV5-1 to TRBJ2-7, with D perhaps matching TRBD1 or TRBD2 (6 bases each). The CDR3 covers 15 residues. V was cut by 0 bases and J by 5 bases, with 15 bases left in between. CDR1 and CDR2 from the germline V gene are SGHRS and YFSETQ.

This clonotype appeared a few times. V gene TRBV20-1 combines with J gene TRBJ1-5; 8 bases match TRBD1. J was trimmed by 1 base and V by 2 bases; bases with no gene match: 1. From germline, CDR1 is DFQATT and CDR2 SNEGSKA (reference sequence). This CDR3 has 14 residues. The CDR3 nucleotides are TGCAGTGCTAGACAGGGGGCGAGCAATCAGCCCCAGCATTTT. This encodes CSARQGASNQPQHF.

This clonotype was observed a few times. J is TRBJ2-5 and V is TRBV15; D is possibly TRBD2 (7 bases). Germline V lookup: CDR1 LNHNV, CDR2 YYDKDF (reference sequence). The CDR3 sequence is 15 residues long. Trimming cost V 0 bases and J 5 bases, with 13 bases left between them. DNA for the CDR3: TGTGCCACCAGCAGAGATAGGTCGGGGGGCGAGACCCAGTACTTC. It yields the protein CATSRDRSGGETQYF.

This clonotype was seen a handful of times. CDR3 sequence reads: CASSSARDRGYHSSYNEQFF. The CDR3, as DNA: TGCGCCAGCAGCTCCGCCCGGGACAGGGGGTATCACAGCTCCTACAATGAGCAGTTCTTC. The chain employs TRBV5-1 and TRBJ2-1; 11 bases agree with TRBD1. The ends lost 3 bases at V and 0 bases at J; junction bases unmatched: 14. The CDR3 is made up of 20 amino acids. Germline V CDR1 and CDR2: SGHRS, YFSETQ.

This clonotype occurred many times. The chain couples TRBV14 to TRBJ1-1; D possibly corresponds to TRBD1 (5 bases). V lost 4 bases to trimming and J lost 0 bases, with 6 bases between them. The CDR3 consists of 13 residues. Looked up from germline, CDR1 is SGHDN and CDR2 is FVKESK. CDR3 in amino acids: CASSRDLNTEAFF. Here the CDR3 DNA reads TGTGCCAGCAGCCGGGACCTGAACACTGAAGCTTTCTTT.

This sequence joins TRBV3-1 and TRBJ2-3, with D perhaps TRBD1 (5 bases). V dropped 6 bases and J dropped 0 bases, with 10 bases sitting between them. The CDR3 sequence is 14 residues long. Germline loops: CDR1 LGHDT, CDR2 YNNKEL (reference sequence). CDR3 sequence: CASRLTASTDTQYF. Written as DNA, the CDR3 is TGTGCCAGCAGGCTGACAGCTAGCACAGATACGCAGTATTTT.

The chain links TRBV15 to TRBJ2-7, with a weak D call TRBD1 (6 bases). The CDR3 has 14 residues. Trimming pared 0 bases from V and 0 bases from J, leaving 6 bases between. Germline CDR1 reads LNHNV; CDR2 reads YYDKDF (reference sequence). In nucleotides, the CDR3 is TGTGCCACCAGCAGAGACAGGGGCTCCTACGAGCAGTACGTC. This encodes CATSRDRGSYEQYV.

The rearrangement uses TRBV7-2 and TRBJ1-5; TRBD1 is a possible D gene (5 bases). The V and J ends lost 1 base and 9 bases respectively, with 13 bases between them. The CDR3 has 14 amino acids. Per the germline V gene, CDR1 is SGHTA and CDR2 is FQGNSA. Here the CDR3 reads CASSLDRFFGPQHF. CDR3 DNA: TGTGCCAGCAGCTTAGACAGGTTCTTTGGGCCCCAGCATTTT.

V is TRBV4-2 and J is TRBJ1-3; D remains ambiguous. This CDR3 has 14 amino acids. Trimming stripped 0 bases from V and 4 bases from J, with 7 bases between. Germline V lookup: CDR1 LGHNA, CDR2 YNFKEQ. CDR3 residues: CASSQDRAGNTIYF. The CDR3 DNA reads TGTGCCAGCAGCCAAGATCGAGCCGGAAACACCATATATTTT.

In its sample, this clonotype was seen once. The chain carries TRBV6-2 or TRBV6-3 and TRBJ2-3, with 15 bases matching TRBD2. The CDR3 loop spans 16 amino acids. Germline assignment: CDR1 MNHEY and CDR2 SVGEGT. Trimming at V came to 4 bases and at J to 5 bases, leaving 4 bases not matched to a gene. The CDR3 protein is CASSSRTSGGVDTQYF. The CDR3 DNA sequence: TGTGCCAGCAGTTCGCGGACTAGCGGGGGGGTAGATACGCAGTATTTT.

The chain joins TRBV11-2 to TRBJ2-7; 9 positions agree with TRBD1. Germline trimming cut 7 bases from V and 7 bases from J; bases unmatched to any gene: 8. There are 13 residues in the CDR3. Germline CDR1 SGHAT, CDR2 FQNNGV. CDR3 in amino acids: CASTRDRDLEQYF. The CDR3 DNA sequence: TGTGCCAGCACCCGGGACAGGGATTTAGAGCAGTACTTC.

The rearrangement links TRBV7-2 to TRBJ2-1; D remains ambiguous. The CDR3 has 12 residues. With 3 bases removed from V and 4 bases from J, the gap between germline ends came to 4 bases. Germline CDR1 reads SGHTA; CDR2 reads FQGNSA. DNA for the CDR3: TGTGCCAGCAGCTTGAAGTACAATGAGCAGTTCTTC. Its protein product is CASSLKYNEQFF.

This rearrangement joins TRBV20-1 to TRBJ1-2, with 8 bases that match TRBD1. This CDR3 is 16 amino acids long. Germline V CDR1 and CDR2: DFQATT, SNEGSKA (reference sequence). J was trimmed by 3 bases and V by 0 bases; bases with no gene match: 9. The CDR3, as DNA: TGCAGTGCTAGAGATAGTGGACAGGGACGGGACTATGGCTACACCTTC. Translation: CSARDSGQGRDYGYTF.

This clonotype was seen repeatedly, ten times or more. This chain joins TRBV10-3 and TRBJ2-5; TRBD1 matches at 10 bases. Germline V gives CDR1 ENHRY, CDR2 SYGVKD. The length of the CDR3 is 16 residues. The V and J ends lost 4 bases and 2 bases, in that order; junction bases with no gene match: 7. This CDR3 is CAISGPGTGVQETQYF. CDR3 nucleotide sequence: TGTGCCATCAGTGGGCCCGGGACAGGGGTTCAAGAGACCCAGTACTTC.

This rearrangement joins TRBV4-2 to TRBJ2-2; tentative D call: TRBD2 (6 bases). Germline V lookup: CDR1 LGHNA, CDR2 YNFKEQ. V was cut by 5 bases and J by 5 bases, with 15 bases left in between. There are 15 residues in the CDR3. The CDR3 is CASSAGTPRTGELFF. As DNA, the CDR3 is TGTGCCAGCAGCGCCGGGACTCCGAGAACCGGGGAGCTGTTTTTT.

The rearrangement joins TRBV7-3 to TRBJ2-3; 8 bases are a match to TRBD2. Germline assignment: CDR1 SGHTA and CDR2 FQGTGA. Trimming removed 3 bases from V and 3 bases from J; junction bases left unmatched: 5. The CDR3 has 15 amino acids. The CDR3 loop reads CASSLTSVVTDTQYF. CDR3 nucleotides: TGTGCCAGCAGCTTGACTAGCGTAGTGACAGATACGCAGTATTTT.